What follows are 27 T cell receptor beta chains derived from one specimen sequenced in a study of blood T cell repertoires in COVID-19. Measured with immunoSEQ multiplex PCR; TCRdb has only the in-frame clones, and not every one. The sample has roughly 150,000 clones, just over 90% seen once; the top ten hold roughly 2%. What was sequenced was peripheral blood. The receptors shown here come from a woman in her sixties or seventies with COVID-19, enrolled during active disease.

The rearrangement joins TRBV3-1 (or the pseudogene TRBV3-2) to TRBJ2-5; 8 bases match TRBD2. The CDR3 extends over 18 amino acids. In germline, CDR1 is LGHDT, CDR2 YNNKEL (reference sequence). The V gene end was trimmed by 0 bases and the J gene end by 2 bases; junction bases not matched to a gene: 11. The CDR3 DNA follows: TGTGCCAGCAGCCAAGATTCGGCTGGCGGGGGGCATCAAGAGACCCAGTACTTC. Residues: CASSQDSAGGGHQETQYF.

V is TRBV19 and J is TRBJ1-4, with unresolved D. Germline V gene data show CDR1 as LNHDA and CDR2 as SQIVND (reference sequence). Trimming stripped 10 bases from V and 3 bases from J, with 15 bases between. The CDR3 spans 14 residues. The DNA of the CDR3 is TGTGCCACCGAAGGCGGTTTTTCTAATGAAAAACTGTTTTTT. Its translation: CATEGGFSNEKLFF.

The rearrangement links TRBV4-3 to TRBJ1-2, with 8 bases fitting TRBD1. There are 16 residues in the CDR3. Germline CDR1 and CDR2: LGHNA and YSLEER. The V gene end was trimmed by 2 bases and the J gene end by 1 base; junction bases not matched to a gene: 6. The CDR3 is CASSQRQGRGNYGYTF. The CDR3 DNA reads as TGCGCCAGCAGCCAAAGACAGGGGAGGGGTAACTATGGCTACACCTTC.

The chain has TRBV9 and TRBJ1-2; 12 bases are a match to TRBD1. Trimming removed 0 bases from V and 7 bases from J; junction bases left unmatched: 7. Per the germline V gene, CDR1 is SGDLS and CDR2 is YYNGEE. The CDR3 totals 16 residues. In nucleotides, the CDR3 is TGTGCCAGCAGCGTAGGAGTGGGACAGGGGGCAGGTGGCTACACCTTC. Its protein product is CASSVGVGQGAGGYTF.

The rearrangement joins TRBV5-8 to TRBJ1-1; D gene uncertain. Germline V gene sequence: CDR1 SGHTS, CDR2 YDEGEE. The germline V and J ends were trimmed by 2 bases and 6 bases, with 8 bases remaining between them. The CDR3 is made up of 12 amino acids. The CDR3 loop reads CASSFRRAEAFF. CDR3 coding DNA: TGTGCCAGCAGCTTTAGGAGAGCTGAAGCTTTCTTT.

The chain links TRBV29-1 to TRBJ1-1; 8 bases align to TRBD1. Trimming cost V 1 base and J 6 bases; bases outside gene matches: 16. Germline lookup yields CDR1 SQVTM and CDR2 ANQGSEA. The CDR3 spans 17 residues. The CDR3 DNA follows: TGCAGCGTTGAAGGGGACAGCTACACAGGGGGGGGTCCTGAAGCTTTCTTT. This sequence encodes CSVEGDSYTGGGPEAFF.

The chain couples TRBV9 to TRBJ2-7; no firm D call. V lost 3 bases and J 0 bases, leaving 7 bases between the germline ends. Per the germline V gene, CDR1 is SGDLS and CDR2 is YYNGEE. The CDR3 length is 13 residues. This CDR3 reads CASSARSSYEQYF. The CDR3 nucleotides are TGTGCCAGCAGCGCGAGGAGCTCCTACGAGCAGTACTTC.

This clone was observed once. The chain couples TRBV9 to TRBJ1-3, with D tentatively TRBD1 (6 bases). The CDR3 runs to 15 residues. V was clipped by 4 bases and J by 0 bases, with 11 bases between them. Germline assignment: CDR1 SGDLS and CDR2 YYNGEE. The CDR3 coding sequence is TGTGCCAGCAGCATAACAGGGAGCTCTGGAAACACCATATATTTT. Amino acid sequence: CASSITGSSGNTIYF.

The V gene is TRBV12-5, the J gene TRBJ1-2; TRBD1 agrees at 7 bases. The CDR3 has 17 residues. Germline V gene data show CDR1 as LGHNT and CDR2 as FRNRAP. The junction had 16 bases not matched to a gene; V was cut back by 6 bases and J by 3 bases. CDR3 bases: TGTGCTAGTGGACTAGCCCTCCCGGGACAGAAGGACTATGGCTACACCTTC. Translation gives CASGLALPGQKDYGYTF.

V usage is TRBV7-9 and J usage is TRBJ2-4; a weak D match, TRBD2 (5 bases). The CDR3 is 13 residues long. Germline V CDR1 and CDR2: SEHNR, FQNEAQ (reference sequence). Trimming pared 5 bases from V and 13 bases from J, leaving 18 bases between. The CDR3 bases are TGTGCCAGCAGCAGCCCCCGGGATCAACTACAGTACTTC. Translation: CASSSPRDQLQYF.

The rearrangement links TRBV6-5 to TRBJ1-3; no clear D. The V gene lost 5 bases and the J gene lost 0 bases, with 8 bases spanning the gap. The germline gives CDR1 MNHEY, CDR2 SVGAGI. The CDR3 consists of 14 residues. The CDR3 loop is CASSRLSSGNTIYF. CDR3 in DNA: TGTGCCAGCAGTAGACTGAGCTCTGGAAACACCATATATTTT.

This clone has only one observation. The CDR3 coding sequence is TGCGCCAGCAGCTGGGGGACTAGCGGGGACGAGCAGTACTTC. Residues: CASSWGTSGDEQYF. This sequence joins TRBV5-1 and TRBJ2-7; TRBD2 agrees at 13 bases. CDR1 is SGHRS, CDR2 YFSETQ, per germline. V lost 3 bases, J lost 5 bases, and 2 bases stayed unmatched. This CDR3 contains 14 residues.

In its sample, this clone was seen a few times. Other DNA variants within this sample encode the same CDR3. J is TRBJ1-2 and V is TRBV5-6; 9 nucleotides match TRBD1. The CDR3 has 13 amino acids. V was clipped by 3 bases and J by 8 bases; unmatched bases: 5. Germline-derived CDR1 and CDR2 are SGHDT and YYEEEE. CDR3 nucleotides: TGTGCCAGCAGCTGGGACAGGGCACGCGGCTACACCTTC. Residues: CASSWDRARGYTF.

The V call is TRBV5-1, the J call TRBJ1-3, with unresolved D. Germline CDR1 reads SGHRS; CDR2 reads YFSETQ. Trimming removed 2 bases at V and 0 bases at J, with 12 bases between. This CDR3 has 16 amino acids. CDR3 coding DNA: TGCGCCAGCAGCTTAGGAGGCACAGCCTCTGGAAACACCATATATTTT. It translates to CASSLGGTASGNTIYF.

V and J are TRBV6-6 and TRBJ1-1, with a tentative D call TRBD1 (5 bases). Germline CDR1 is MNHNY and CDR2 is SVGAGI (reference sequence). CDR3 length: 12 amino acids. V was pared by 4 bases and J by 5 bases, with 8 bases between. In nucleotides, the CDR3 is TGTGCCAGCAGTTCCCCAGGGACTGAAGCTTTCTTT. Translation gives CASSSPGTEAFF.

This sequence joins TRBV7-7 and TRBJ2-3; tentative D call: TRBD1 (6 bases). V dropped 1 base and J dropped 5 bases, with 13 bases sitting between them. The V gene's germline CDR1 is SSHAT and CDR2 FNYEAQ (reference sequence). The CDR3 loop spans 15 amino acids. The CDR3 sequence is CASSLVDSGVDTQYF. CDR3 DNA: TGTGCCAGCAGCTTAGTGGACTCAGGGGTAGATACGCAGTATTTT.

V is TRBV4-3 and J is TRBJ1-5; no clear D. Trimming left V 3 bases short and J 8 bases short, with 14 bases between. CDR1 is LGHNA, CDR2 YSLEER, per germline. The CDR3 spans 14 residues. CDR3 loop: CASSQGTTVEPQHF. For the CDR3, the DNA is TGCGCCAGCAGCCAGGGCACAACGGTTGAGCCCCAGCATTTT.

CDR3 region: CASSVLGQGIGYTF. DNA of the CDR3: TGTGCCAGTAGCGTCCTGGGACAGGGAATTGGCTACACCTTC. This chain uses TRBV19 with TRBJ1-2, with 9 bases lining up with TRBD1. The CDR3 is 14 amino acids. V was pared by 6 bases and J by 7 bases, with 9 bases of the junction left unmatched. Germline CDR1 and CDR2: LNHDA and SQIVND (reference sequence).

The rearrangement uses TRBV4-3 and TRBJ1-1; D perhaps matches TRBD1 (6 bases). Trimming pared 5 bases from V and 7 bases from J, leaving 20 bases between. The CDR3 consists of 15 residues. Germline V CDR1 and CDR2: LGHNA, YSLEER. CDR3 amino acids: CASSKAGQSLGEAFF. The CDR3 nucleotides are TGCGCCAGCAGCAAAGCCGGACAGTCCCTCGGTGAAGCTTTCTTT.

The V gene is TRBV5-1, the J gene TRBJ1-3, with 7 bases that match TRBD1. CDR3 length: 14 residues. Germline V gene lookup returns CDR1 SGHRS and CDR2 YFSETQ. V gave up 4 bases and J gave up 1 base; unmatched junction bases: 2. The chain's CDR3 is CASSGTASGNTIYF. DNA for the CDR3: TGCGCCAGCAGCGGGACAGCTTCTGGAAACACCATATATTTT.

The CDR3 region has the DNA TGTGCCAGCTCAGCCACTCCGGGACAGGGAAACACAGATACGCAGTATTTT. It encodes CASSATPGQGNTDTQYF. V and J are TRBV18 and TRBJ2-3; 9 nucleotides agree with TRBD1. The CDR3 runs 17 residues. Trimming took 5 bases from V and 2 from J; bases not matched to a gene: 11. Per germline, CDR1 KGHSH and CDR2 LQKENI.

The chain recombines TRBV10-3 with TRBJ2-7; D uncertain. The length of the CDR3 is 16 residues. Trimming removed 3 bases at V and 4 bases at J, with 19 bases between. From germline, CDR1 is ENHRY and CDR2 SYGVKD. CDR3 protein: CAISEAGAANPYEQYF. Written as DNA, the CDR3 is TGTGCCATCAGTGAAGCCGGAGCAGCTAATCCTTACGAGCAGTACTTC.

The J gene is TRBJ1-2, the V gene TRBV5-1; 7 bases match TRBD1. The CDR3 has 14 residues. Germline V lookup: CDR1 SGHRS, CDR2 YFSETQ. V lost 0 bases and J lost 4; bases outside the gene matches: 3. CDR3: CASSLDYRGYGYTF. In DNA, the CDR3 is TGCGCCAGCAGCTTGGATTACAGGGGCTATGGCTACACCTTC. Combining the CDR3 with reference TRBV5-1 and TRBJ1-2 gives the whole variable domain KAGVTQTPRYLIKTRGQQVTLSCSPISGHRSVSWYQQTPGQGLQFLFEYFSETQRNKGNFPGRFSGRQFSNSRSEMNVSTLELGDSALYLCASSLDYRGYGYTFGSGTRLTVV.

The chain uses TRBV15 and TRBJ1-3, with D uncertain. The CDR3 runs to 14 residues. Per the germline V gene, CDR1 is LNHNV and CDR2 is YYDKDF (reference sequence). V lost 1 base and J 0 bases, leaving 4 bases between the germline ends. This CDR3 reads CATSRGVSGNTIYF. CDR3 DNA sequence: TGTGCCACCAGCAGAGGAGTCTCTGGAAACACCATATATTTT. The full variable domain, in which reference TRBV15 and TRBJ1-3 provide the parts outside the CDR3, is DAMVIQNPRYQVTQFGKPVTLSCSQTLNHNVMYWYQQKSSQAPKLLFHYYDKDFNNEADTPDNFQSRRPNTSFCFLDIRSPGLGDTAMYLCATSRGVSGNTIYFGEGSWLTVV.

This rearrangement joins TRBV18 to TRBJ2-2, with D possibly matching TRBD1 (6 bases). In germline, CDR1 is KGHSH, CDR2 LQKENI. Between the trimmed V and J ends, which lost 2 bases and 6 bases, there was a span of 10 bases. The CDR3 runs to 14 residues. The CDR3 is CASSPIQGPGELFF. The DNA for the CDR3 is TGTGCCAGCTCACCAATACAGGGCCCCGGGGAGCTGTTTTTT.

This clone was counted a single time. The sample holds other DNA sequences that translate to the same CDR3. The J gene is TRBJ2-2, the V gene TRBV24-1, with 9 bases fitting TRBD1. The trim removed 7 bases at V and 3 bases at J, leaving 2 bases unmatched. This CDR3 is 14 amino acids long. From germline, CDR1 is KGHDR and CDR2 SFDVKD. The DNA of the CDR3 is TGTGCCACCAGGGGACAGGGTGACACCGGGGAGCTGTTTTTT. Translating it yields CATRGQGDTGELFF.

V is TRBV6-5 and J is TRBJ1-1, with D possibly being TRBD1 (6 bases). Trimming cost V 6 bases and J 7 bases, with 15 bases left between them. This CDR3 spans 13 amino acids. Per the germline V gene, CDR1 is MNHEY and CDR2 is SVGAGI. The CDR3 reads CASRRQAPIEAFF. CDR3 DNA sequence: TGTGCCAGCAGACGACAGGCCCCCATTGAAGCTTTCTTT.